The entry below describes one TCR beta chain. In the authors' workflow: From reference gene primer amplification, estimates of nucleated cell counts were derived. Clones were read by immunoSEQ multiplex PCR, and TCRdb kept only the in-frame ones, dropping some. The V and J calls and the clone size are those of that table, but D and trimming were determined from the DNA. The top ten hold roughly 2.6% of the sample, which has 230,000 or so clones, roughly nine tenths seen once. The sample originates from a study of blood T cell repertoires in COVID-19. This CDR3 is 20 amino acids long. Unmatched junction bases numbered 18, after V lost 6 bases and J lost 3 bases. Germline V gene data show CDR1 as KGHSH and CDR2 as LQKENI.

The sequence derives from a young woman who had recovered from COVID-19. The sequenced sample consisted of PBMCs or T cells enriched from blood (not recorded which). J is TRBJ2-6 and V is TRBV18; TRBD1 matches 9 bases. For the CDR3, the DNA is TGTGCCAGCTCTCGAATAACCGGGACAGGGAACCTATATGGGGCCAACGTCCTGACTTTC. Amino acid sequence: CASSRITGTGNLYGANVLTF.